One and the same sample provided the 7 T cell receptor beta chains below, sequenced in a study of blood T cell repertoires in COVID-19. Sequenced by immunoSEQ multiplex PCR; TCRdb stores in-frame clones only, minus some. This table has about 170,000 clones, about 90% appearing once. The specimen was PBMCs or T cells enriched from blood (not recorded which). The receptors come from a human donor with acute COVID-19. The donor label of this sample is uncertain.

V gene TRBV5-8 combines with J gene TRBJ1-2; D is ambiguous. Trimming shortened V by 1 base and J by 2 bases, and 9 bases separated the two germline ends. This CDR3 region has 14 residues. CDR1 SGHTS and CDR2 YDEGEE come from the germline V gene. The CDR3 region has the DNA TGTGCCAGCAGCTTGTCAGGCGCCAACTATGGCTACACCTTC. Translating it yields CASSLSGANYGYTF.

The chain has TRBV7-7 and TRBJ2-2, with 7 bases fitting TRBD1. The CDR3 spans 14 residues. With V trimmed by 5 bases and J by 8 bases, 8 bases remained unmatched. CDR1 and CDR2 (germline): SSHAT, FNYEAQ (reference sequence). CDR3 residues: CASSQGQTSGELFF. CDR3 DNA: TGTGCCAGCAGCCAGGGACAGACCTCGGGGGAGCTGTTTTTT.

A few counts support this clone. V is TRBV27 and J is TRBJ2-2; 7 nucleotides match TRBD1. Germline CDR1 is MNHEY and CDR2 is SMNVEV (reference sequence). The length of the CDR3 is 14 residues. The V and J ends lost 4 bases and 5 bases, in that order; junction bases with no gene match: 4. CDR3 in amino acids: CASSSGQFTGELFF. The DNA of the CDR3 is TGTGCCAGCAGTTCGGGACAGTTTACCGGGGAGCTGTTTTTT.

V and J are TRBV4-3 and TRBJ2-7; 7 bases agree with TRBD1. CDR1 is LGHNA and CDR2 is YSLEER in the germline V gene. J lost 1 base, V lost 3 bases, and 6 bases had no gene match. The CDR3 sequence is 15 residues long. For the CDR3, the DNA is TGCGCCAGCAGCCAGGCTCCGGGACAGTCCTACGAGCAGTACTTC. It is translated as CASSQAPGQSYEQYF.

This sequence joins TRBV19 and TRBJ2-1, with TRBD1 matching over 8 bases. Germline CDR1 is LNHDA and CDR2 is SQIVND (reference sequence). V was pared by 10 bases and J by 11 bases, with 16 bases of the junction left unmatched. The CDR3 totals 14 residues. The CDR3 DNA reads TGTGCCACCTCCGGACAGGGAAAATTCTTCCAGCAGTTCTTC. Its protein product is CATSGQGKFFQQFF. The whole variable domain, filled in from reference TRBV19 and TRBJ2-1, reads DGGITQSPKYLFRKEGQNVTLSCEQNLNHDAMYWYRQDPGQGLRLIYYSQIVNDFQKGDIAEGYSVSREKKESFPLTVTSAQKNPTAFYLCATSGQGKFFQQFFGPGTRLTVL.

The V and J genes are TRBV19 and TRBJ2-7, with a tentative D call TRBD2 (6 bases). V shed 4 bases and J shed 0 bases, with 7 bases lying between them. Germline V gene data show CDR1 as LNHDA and CDR2 as SQIVND (reference sequence). The CDR3 consists of 13 residues. The CDR3 coding sequence is TGTGCCAGTAGTAGCGGGGTCTCCTACGAGCAGTACTTC. It encodes CASSSGVSYEQYF.

The genes are TRBV4-1 and TRBJ2-4; maybe TRBD1 (6 bases). Trimming pared 2 bases from V and 7 bases from J, leaving 18 bases between. CDR3 size: 16 residues. Germline CDR1 and CDR2: MGHRA and YSYEKL. CDR3 sequence (DNA): TGCGCCAGCAGCCAACCCACAGGGCTTCGGGTCAACATTCAGTACTTC. Translation: CASSQPTGLRVNIQYF.